This is a list of T cell receptor beta chains from one sample in a study of shared clonotypes between healthy human individuals. Libraries were prepared by immunoSEQ multiplex PCR; TCRdb keeps only in-frame clonotypes and omits some of them. The table records 1,400,000 or so clones, roughly 98.5% of them present only once. The sample consisted of naive CD4+ T cells sorted from blood. These receptors all stem from a man younger than 40 in good health. The CDR3 runs from the conserved cysteine through the conserved F or W. A D gene is named only where the DNA matches it firmly. For some rows the clone size is stated as once, few or many, or as a class when expanded; others skip it.

clone size | J gene | V gene | D gene | CDR3 protein | CDR3 DNA
. | TRBJ2-1 | TRBV7-6 | TRBD1 | CARQGQLEFF | TGTGCCAGACAGGGACAGTTAGAGTTCTTC
. | TRBJ2-5 | TRBV7-6 | . | CASSLATETQYF | TGTGCCAGCAGCTTAGCGACAGAGACCCAGTACTTC
. | TRBJ2-4 | TRBV5-1 | TRBD2 | CASSGGLAPSKNIQYF | TGCGCCAGCAGCGGCGGACTAGCTCCGTCCAAAAACATTCAGTACTTC
. | TRBJ2-1 | TRBV15 | . | CATSRDFGEYNEQFF | TGTGCCACCAGCAGAGATTTCGGGGAATACAATGAGCAGTTCTTC
once | TRBJ2-7 | TRBV29-1 | TRBD2 | CSVGTSREQYF | TGCAGCGTGGGGACTAGTAGGGAGCAGTACTTC
. | TRBJ2-2 | TRBV5-1 | . | CASSLGAAGPTGELFF | TGCGCCAGCAGCTTGGGTGCGGCGGGGCCCACCGGGGAGCTGTTTTTT
. | TRBJ2-3 | TRBV23-1 | TRBD1 | CASRPNFGQGGTDTQYF | TGCGCCAGCAGACCCAACTTCGGACAGGGTGGGACAGATACGCAGTATTTT
. | TRBJ2-3 | TRBV7-3 | . | CASSEVPASTDTQYF | TGTGCCAGCAGCGAAGTGCCAGCTAGCACAGATACGCAGTATTTT
. | TRBJ1-5 | TRBV9 | . | CASSVGSGDQPQHF | TGTGCCAGCAGCGTAGGCTCGGGTGATCAGCCCCAGCATTTT
. | TRBJ1-5 | TRBV4-3 | TRBD1 | CASSQDRGQARQPQHF | TGCGCCAGCAGCCAAGATCGAGGACAGGCCAGGCAGCCCCAGCATTTT
. | TRBJ1-5 | TRBV6-1 | TRBD1 | CASSGQGARGNQPQHF | TGTGCCAGCAGTGGACAGGGGGCCCGAGGTAATCAGCCCCAGCATTTT
. | TRBJ1-5 | TRBV7-9 | TRBD1 | CASSYDRVNQPQHF | TGTGCCAGCAGCTACGACAGGGTTAATCAGCCCCAGCATTTT
. | TRBJ2-3 | TRBV5-1 | . | CASSLVGERTDTQYF | TGCGCCAGCAGCTTGGTAGGCGAACGCACAGATACGCAGTATTTT
once | TRBJ2-7 | TRBV25-1 | . | CASRPRTSNEQYF | TGTGCCAGCAGGCCCCGGACAAGCAACGAGCAGTACTTC
. | TRBJ2-3 | TRBV18 | TRBD2 | CASSTRLAGNTDTQYF | TGTGCCAGCTCAACACGACTAGCGGGGAACACAGATACGCAGTATTTT
. | TRBJ1-4 | TRBV7-9 | TRBD1 | CASSPDRVTNEKLFF | TGTGCCAGCAGCCCCGACAGGGTCACTAATGAAAAACTGTTTTTT
. | TRBJ1-5 | TRBV15 | TRBD1 | CATGGQGSNQPQHF | TGTGCCACCGGCGGACAGGGAAGCAATCAGCCCCAGCATTTT
. | TRBJ2-7 | TRBV7-9 | TRBD2 | CASSLARGVDKLYEQYF | TGTGCCAGCAGCTTAGCGCGGGGGGTGGACAAACTATACGAGCAGTACTTC
. | TRBJ1-1 | TRBV28 | . | CASENRELFTEAFF | TGTGCCAGCGAAAACAGGGAATTGTTCACTGAAGCTTTCTTT
. | TRBJ2-3 | TRBV6-1 | . | CASSDPGFTDTQYF | TGTGCCAGCAGTGATCCGGGGTTCACAGATACGCAGTATTTT
. | TRBJ2-1 | TRBV10-1 | TRBD2 | CASSESGRSEQFF | TGCGCCAGCAGTGAGTCCGGGAGGTCTGAGCAGTTCTTC
. | TRBJ2-7 | TRBV19 | . | CASSMTGGGPLEQYF | TGTGCCAGTAGTATGACGGGAGGGGGCCCCCTCGAGCAGTACTTC
once | TRBJ1-2 | TRBV5-8 | . | CASSEQGTGNYGYTF | TGTGCCAGCAGCGAACAGGGTACCGGTAACTATGGCTACACCTTC
. | TRBJ2-1 | TRBV30 | . | CAWSVIYNEQFF | TGTGCCTGGAGTGTCATCTACAATGAGCAGTTCTTC
once | TRBJ2-2 | TRBV10-2 | . | CASEAPGAGELFF | TGCGCCAGCGAGGCCCCAGGGGCCGGGGAGCTGTTTTTT
. | TRBJ2-7 | TRBV28 | TRBD1 | CASSPRRGQGAPEQYF | TGTGCCAGCAGTCCGCGCCGAGGACAGGGGGCGCCTGAGCAGTACTTC
. | TRBJ1-2 | TRBV6-5 | . | CASSVSPPNYGYTF | TGTGCCAGCAGTGTATCGCCGCCTAACTATGGCTACACCTTC
. | TRBJ2-7 | TRBV2 | . | CASSGPMASSYEQYF | TGTGCCAGCAGTGGGCCCATGGCCAGCTCCTACGAGCAGTACTTC
. | TRBJ2-2 | TRBV25-1 | . | CASSEVANTGELFF | TGTGCCAGCAGTGAAGTCGCGAACACCGGGGAGCTGTTTTTT
. | TRBJ1-2 | TRBV30 | . | CAWRSGHYYGYTF | TGTGCCTGGAGAAGCGGACACTACTATGGCTACACCTTC
. | TRBJ2-5 | TRBV5-4 | TRBD1 | CASSLGTGGGHQETQYF | TGTGCCAGCAGCTTGGGGACAGGGGGCGGGCACCAAGAGACCCAGTACTTC
. | TRBJ2-7 | TRBV7-9 | . | CASSAAGTGSPYEQYF | TGTGCCAGCAGCGCGGCCGGTACAGGGAGCCCCTACGAGCAGTACTTC
. | TRBJ2-1 | TRBV5-1 | TRBD2 | CASSLDIGTSGAHGQFF | TGCGCCAGCAGCTTGGATATTGGGACTAGCGGGGCCCACGGGCAGTTCTTC
. | TRBJ2-5 | TRBV28 | TRBD1 | CASSYRGQETQYF | TGTGCCAGCAGTTACAGGGGCCAAGAGACCCAGTACTTC
. | TRBJ1-1 | TRBV5-5 | . | CASSPWTVNTEAFF | TGTGCCAGCAGCCCGTGGACGGTGAACACTGAAGCTTTCTTT
. | TRBJ1-4 | TRBV28 | TRBD1 | CASTLDRGNEKLFF | TGTGCCAGCACTCTCGACAGGGGTAATGAAAAACTGTTTTTT
. | TRBJ1-4 | TRBV15 | . | CATSPRVNGEKLFF | TGTGCCACCAGCCCGCGGGTGAACGGTGAAAAACTGTTTTTT
once | TRBJ1-2 | TRBV5-1 | TRBD1 | CASSLVGQDNYGYTF | TGCGCCAGCAGCTTGGTCGGACAGGACAACTATGGCTACACCTTC
. | TRBJ2-5 | TRBV29-1 | . | CSVAPGYETQYF | TGCAGCGTGGCCCCTGGTTACGAGACCCAGTACTTC
. | TRBJ2-7 | TRBV15 | . | CATSRGEEPTYEQYF | TGTGCCACCAGCAGGGGGGAGGAACCCACCTACGAGCAGTACTTC
. | TRBJ1-3 | TRBV6-1 | . | CASSDWQGAGNTIYF | TGTGCCAGCAGTGACTGGCAGGGAGCTGGAAACACCATATATTTT
. | TRBJ2-1 | TRBV7-3 | . | CASSLVGKQFF | TGTGCCAGCAGCTTGGTCGGGAAGCAGTTCTTC
. | TRBJ1-1 | TRBV5-4 | . | CASRQGINTEAFF | TGTGCCAGCAGGCAGGGAATCAACACTGAAGCTTTCTTT
. | TRBJ2-7 | TRBV18 | . | CASSRPDSYEQYF | TGTGCCAGCTCACGCCCGGACAGCTACGAGCAGTACTTC
. | TRBJ2-7 | TRBV18 | . | CASSPGGAGSYEQYF | TGTGCCAGCTCACCAGGCGGAGCGGGCTCCTACGAGCAGTACTTC
. | TRBJ2-7 | TRBV5-4 | . | CASSLDSGGSYEQYF | TGTGCCAGCAGCTTAGACAGTGGGGGTTCGTACGAGCAGTACTTC
. | TRBJ2-7 | TRBV28 | TRBD2 | CASRRLADPVSYEQYF | TGTGCCAGCAGAAGACTAGCGGACCCGGTCTCCTACGAGCAGTACTTC
. | TRBJ2-2 | TRBV18 | TRBD1 | CASSPSGTGGPGELFF | TGTGCCAGCTCACCGTCCGGGACAGGGGGACCCGGGGAGCTGTTTTTT
. | TRBJ1-4 | TRBV6-5 | . | CASSYSGIHEKLFF | TGTGCCAGCAGTTACTCGGGGATACATGAAAAACTGTTTTTT
. | TRBJ1-1 | TRBV11-3 | TRBD1 | CASSPGGQGMNTEAFF | TGTGCCAGCAGCCCCGGAGGACAGGGGATGAACACTGAAGCTTTCTTT